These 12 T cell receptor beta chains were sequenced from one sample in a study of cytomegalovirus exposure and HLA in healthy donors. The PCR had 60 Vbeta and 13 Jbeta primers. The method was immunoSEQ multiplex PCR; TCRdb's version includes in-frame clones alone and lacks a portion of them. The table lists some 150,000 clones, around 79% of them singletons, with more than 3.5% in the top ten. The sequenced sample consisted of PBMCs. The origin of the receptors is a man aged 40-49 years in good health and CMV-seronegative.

CDR3 sequence reads: CASSWGTGAIGNTIYF. CDR3 in DNA: TGTGCCAGCAGCTGGGGGACAGGGGCGATTGGAAACACCATATATTTT. V and J are TRBV5-6 and TRBJ1-3, with 10 bases lining up with TRBD1. The CDR3 is made up of 16 amino acids. Germline V gives CDR1 SGHDT, CDR2 YYEEEE. With V trimmed by 3 bases and J by 3 bases, 6 bases remained unmatched.

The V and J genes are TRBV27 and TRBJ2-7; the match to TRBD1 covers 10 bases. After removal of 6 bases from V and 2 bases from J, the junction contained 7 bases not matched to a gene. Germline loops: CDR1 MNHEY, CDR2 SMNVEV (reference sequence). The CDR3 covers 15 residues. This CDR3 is CASRPGTGVPYEQYF. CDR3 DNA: TGTGCCAGCAGACCAGGGACAGGGGTTCCCTACGAGCAGTACTTC.

CDR3 in amino acids: CASQLLQGASPNEQFF. The CDR3 nucleotides read TGTGCCAGCCAGTTATTACAGGGGGCCTCTCCCAATGAGCAGTTCTTC. The genes are TRBV27 and TRBJ2-1, with TRBD1 matching over 9 bases. CDR3 size: 16 residues. The germline V gene has CDR1 MNHEY and CDR2 SMNVEV (reference sequence). Germline trimming cut 8 bases from V and 6 bases from J; bases unmatched to any gene: 14.

The CDR3 DNA reads TGTGCCGGAACGGGACTTTGGGCCCCAGATACGCAGTATTTT. This translates into CAGTGLWAPDTQYF. This chain joins TRBV7-2 and TRBJ2-3, with D possibly matching TRBD2 (6 bases). The CDR3 runs 14 residues. V lost 11 bases and J 4 bases, leaving 19 bases between the germline ends. Germline CDR1 reads SGHTA; CDR2 reads FQGNSA.

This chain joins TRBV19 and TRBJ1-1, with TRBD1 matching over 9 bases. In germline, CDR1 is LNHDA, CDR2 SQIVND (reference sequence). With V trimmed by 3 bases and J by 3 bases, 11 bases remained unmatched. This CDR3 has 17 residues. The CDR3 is CASSIREWGQGDTEAFF. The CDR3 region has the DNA TGTGCCAGTAGTATTCGCGAGTGGGGACAGGGAGACACTGAAGCTTTCTTT.

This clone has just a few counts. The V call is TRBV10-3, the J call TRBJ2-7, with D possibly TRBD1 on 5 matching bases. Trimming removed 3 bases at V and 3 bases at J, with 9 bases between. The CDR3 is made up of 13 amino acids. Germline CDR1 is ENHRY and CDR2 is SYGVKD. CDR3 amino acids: CAISEGEGYEQYF. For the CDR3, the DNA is TGTGCCATCAGTGAAGGGGAAGGCTACGAGCAGTACTTC.

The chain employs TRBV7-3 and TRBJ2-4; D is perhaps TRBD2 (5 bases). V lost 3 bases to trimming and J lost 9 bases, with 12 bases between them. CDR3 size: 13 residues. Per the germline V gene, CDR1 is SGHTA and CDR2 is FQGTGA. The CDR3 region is CASSFRERGIQYF. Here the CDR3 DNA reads TGTGCCAGCAGCTTCCGGGAAAGAGGCATTCAGTACTTC.

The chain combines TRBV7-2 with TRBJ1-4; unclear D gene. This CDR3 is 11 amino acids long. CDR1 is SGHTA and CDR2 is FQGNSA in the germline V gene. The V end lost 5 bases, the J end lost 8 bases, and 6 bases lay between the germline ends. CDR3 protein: CASSGGEKLFF. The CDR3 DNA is TGTGCCAGCAGCGGAGGAGAAAAACTGTTTTTT.

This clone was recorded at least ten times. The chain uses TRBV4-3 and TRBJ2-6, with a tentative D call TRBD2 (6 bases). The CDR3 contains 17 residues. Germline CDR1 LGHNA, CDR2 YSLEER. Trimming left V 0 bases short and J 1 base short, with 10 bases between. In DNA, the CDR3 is TGCGCCAGCAGCCAAGATTCTAGCGCATCTGGGGCCAACGTCCTGACTTTC. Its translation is CASSQDSSASGANVLTF.

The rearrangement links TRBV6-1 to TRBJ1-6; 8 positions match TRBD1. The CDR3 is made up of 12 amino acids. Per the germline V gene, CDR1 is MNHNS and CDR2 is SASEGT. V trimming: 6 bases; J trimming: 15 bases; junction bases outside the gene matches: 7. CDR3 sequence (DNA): TGTGCCAGCAGACCGGGACAGGAACGCCTCCACTTT. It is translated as CASRPGQERLHF.

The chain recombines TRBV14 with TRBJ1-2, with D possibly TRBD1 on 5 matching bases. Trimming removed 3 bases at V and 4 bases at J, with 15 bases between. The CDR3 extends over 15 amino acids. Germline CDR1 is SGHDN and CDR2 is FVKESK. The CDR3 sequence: CASSQKGLGGYGYTF. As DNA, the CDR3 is TGTGCCAGCAGCCAGAAGGGACTCGGCGGCTATGGCTACACCTTC.

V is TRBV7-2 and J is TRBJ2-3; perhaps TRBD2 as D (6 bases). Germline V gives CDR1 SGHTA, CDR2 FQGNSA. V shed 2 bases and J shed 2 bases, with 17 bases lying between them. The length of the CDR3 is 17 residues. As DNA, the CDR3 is TGTGCCAGCAGCTTAATGCCGGGAGTAGCCCACACAGATACGCAGTATTTT. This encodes CASSLMPGVAHTDTQYF.